The following is a T cell receptor beta chain sequence with its context. Its antigen remains unknown. PBMC libraries mostly used around 500 ng of input genomic DNA, with six replicates per sample. The assay was immunoSEQ multiplex PCR, and TCRdb's table has in-frame clones only and misses some. The profile covers just over 14,000 clones, with about 70% appearing a single time and less than 3% taken by the ten largest. These newly diagnosed stage II-IVA oral cavity squamous cell carcinoma patients had no prior systemic or radiation treatment. This entry is derived from a study of neoadjuvant anti-PD-1 for oral cavity cancer. Background on the study: Patients without progression received a fourth nivolumab dose around day 43, then surgical resection on days 50-56.

V lost 0 bases, J lost 2 bases, and 12 bases lay in between. CDR3 length: 15 amino acids. The germline V gene has CDR1 SGHRS and CDR2 YFSETQ. Overall study results and limits: Pretreatment Treg/Th17 ratio correlated inversely with post-treatment tumor clonality.

The sequence was collected from a person aged 35-79 years with oral cavity squamous cell carcinoma. The sample was PBMCs, taken before nivolumab (anti-PD-1) treatment. The rearrangement links TRBV5-1 to TRBJ2-7; D remains unclear. The CDR3 reads CASSLGTAHPYEQYF. The CDR3 nucleotides are TGCGCCAGCAGCTTGGGTACAGCCCATCCCTACGAGCAGTACTTC.